The source of this T cell receptor beta chain is a study of T cells after yellow fever vaccination. Study results and limitations: A faster peak, day 5 versus 15, was reached by the weaker secondary response. Post-booster repertoires contained most primary-vaccination clones again (approximately 97% CD4, around 88% CD8). It was a small share of clonotypes that appeared in both CD4 and CD8 compartments.

Germline trimming cut 5 bases from V and 0 bases from J; bases unmatched to any gene: 7. Germline CDR1 reads SGHVS; CDR2 reads FNYEAQ. The CDR3 extends over 15 amino acids. Template switching by 5'RACE produced TCR cDNA, adding a universal primer site and UMIs. TCRdb ran MiXCR on the 5' RACE reads and lists one entry per CDR3 protein. The data hold 250,000 to 300,000 distinct CDR3 sequences, with about 5.2% observed a single time. Notes on this clonotype: Its antigen is unknown.

The sample here was CD4+ T cells sorted from PBMCs, taken on the day of the yellow fever booster vaccination. The rearrangement links TRBV7-6 to TRBJ2-7, with 7 bases fitting TRBD1. This TCR was sampled from a young man who received the YFV17D yellow fever vaccine. CDR3 DNA sequence: TGTGCCAGCAGCCGGACGACAGGGCCCTCCTACGAGCAGTACTTC. Protein product: CASSRTTGPSYEQYF.